These T cell receptor beta chains were read from a single sample in a study of cytomegalovirus exposure and HLA in healthy donors. Sequenced by immunoSEQ multiplex PCR; TCRdb stores in-frame clones only, minus some. The top ten hold roughly 4% of the sample, which has around 150,000 clones, around 85% seen once. The material sequenced was PBMCs. These receptors were collected from a man aged 40-49 years in good health and CMV-seropositive. The CDR3 runs from the conserved cysteine through the conserved F or W. The D gene is left open where the match is weak. Size is omitted from some rows. Given values are once, few, many or a class for expanded clones.

TRBJ2-7 | . | TRBV10-2 | TRBD2 | CASSEGLAVSYEQYF | TGCGCCAGCAGTGAAGGGCTAGCGGTTTCCTACGAGCAGTACTTC
TRBJ2-5 | . | TRBV5-6 | TRBD2 | CASTDGGRGARETQYF | TGTGCCAGCACGGATGGCGGGAGGGGCGCTCGGGAGACCCAGTACTTC
TRBJ1-1 | . | TRBV7-8 | . | CASSRYTEAFF | TGTGCCAGCAGCCGCTATACTGAAGCTTTCTTT
TRBJ2-7 | . | TRBV11-3 | . | CASSLVKGDIDAYEQYF | TGTGCCAGCAGCTTAGTCAAGGGGGACATTGATGCCTACGAGCAGTACTTC
TRBJ2-7 | . | TRBV7-2 | TRBD1 | CASSRTGTGAYEQYF | TGTGCCAGCAGCAGAACCGGGACAGGAGCCTACGAGCAGTACTTC
TRBJ1-5 | once | TRBV7-2 | TRBD1 | CASSPDRGYQPQHF | TGTGCCAGCAGCCCTGACAGGGGTTATCAGCCCCAGCATTTT
TRBJ2-1 | few | TRBV7-9 | . | CASSPADEQFF | TGTGCCAGCAGCCCTGCAGATGAGCAGTTCTTC
TRBJ1-1 | . | TRBV11-3 | TRBD1 | CASSFRKGEGGEGTEAFF | TGTGCCAGCAGTTTTAGGAAGGGGGAAGGGGGCGAGGGCACTGAAGCTTTCTTT
TRBJ1-2 | few | TRBV30 | . | CAWSVQVLTYGYTF | TGTGCCTGGAGTGTACAGGTCCTTACCTATGGCTACACCTTC
TRBJ1-5 | . | TRBV15 | TRBD1 | CATSRDRGRNQPQHF | TGTGCCACCAGCCGTGACAGGGGGCGGAATCAGCCCCAGCATTTT
TRBJ1-2 | . | TRBV4-2 | . | CASSKTEVPGSFNYGYTF | TGTGCCAGCAGCAAGACAGAGGTCCCCGGAAGTTTTAACTATGGCTACACCTTC
TRBJ2-1 | . | TRBV28 | . | CASSPRSWALNNEQFF | TGTGCCAGCAGTCCCCGGTCGTGGGCCCTAAACAATGAGCAGTTCTTC
TRBJ1-2 | . | TRBV7-9 | . | CASSFLVGANGYTF | TGTGCCAGCAGCTTTCTTGTGGGGGCCAATGGCTACACCTTC
TRBJ1-4 | . | TRBV5-4 | . | CASSLIPQTATNEKLFF | TGTGCCAGCAGCTTGATTCCCCAGACAGCAACTAATGAAAAACTGTTTTTT
TRBJ1-4 | . | TRBV12-5 | TRBD1 | CASADIDRGNEKLFF | TGTGCTAGTGCCGACATAGACAGGGGTAATGAAAAACTGTTTTTT
TRBJ1-2 | . | TRBV9 | . | CASSVAQRPGNYGYTF | TGTGCCAGCAGCGTAGCCCAGAGGCCCGGGAACTATGGCTACACCTTC
TRBJ2-7 | . | TRBV30 | TRBD1 | CAWSRQGISYEQYF | TGTGCCTGGTCCAGACAGGGGATTTCGTACGAGCAGTACTTC
TRBJ2-7 | . | TRBV5-1 | . | CASSSGQRISYEQYF | TGCGCCAGCAGCTCTGGACAGCGGATCTCCTACGAGCAGTACTTC
TRBJ2-1 | . | TRBV7-2 | TRBD2 | CASSLIAGGSYNEQFF | TGTGCCAGCAGCTTAATAGCGGGGGGCTCCTACAATGAGCAGTTCTTC
TRBJ2-4 | . | TRBV29-1 | . | CSADEGGNIQYF | TGCAGCGCTGACGAGGGGGGGAACATTCAGTACTTC
TRBJ1-5 | . | TRBV19 | . | CASSIQGEGDQPQHF | TGTGCCAGTAGTATCCAGGGAGAGGGGGATCAGCCCCAGCATTTT